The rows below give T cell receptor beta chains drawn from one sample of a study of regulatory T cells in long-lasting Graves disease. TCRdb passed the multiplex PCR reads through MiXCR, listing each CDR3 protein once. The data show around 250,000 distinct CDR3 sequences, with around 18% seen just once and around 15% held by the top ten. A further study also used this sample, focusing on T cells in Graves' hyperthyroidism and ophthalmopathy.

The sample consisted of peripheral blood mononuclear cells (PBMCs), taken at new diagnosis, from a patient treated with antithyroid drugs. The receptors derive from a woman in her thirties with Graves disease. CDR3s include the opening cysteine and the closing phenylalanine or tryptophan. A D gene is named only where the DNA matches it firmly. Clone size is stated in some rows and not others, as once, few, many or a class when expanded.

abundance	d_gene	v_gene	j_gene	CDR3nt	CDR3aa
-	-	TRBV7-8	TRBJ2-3	TGTGCCAGCAGCTTAGCCCGGGACTCCCCACGCACAGATACGCAGTATTTT	CASSLARDSPRTDTQYF
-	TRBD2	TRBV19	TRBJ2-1	TGTGCCAGTAGCCAGACTAGCGGGGGGGCATTTACAAGCTCCTACAATGAGCAGTTCTTC	CASSQTSGGAFTSSYNEQFF
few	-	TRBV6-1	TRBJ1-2	TGTGCCAACAGTGATTTGACTGCCAACTATGGCTACACCTTC	CANSDLTANYGYTF
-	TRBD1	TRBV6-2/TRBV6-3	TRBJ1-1	TGTGCCAGCAGACCGCCGGGACAGGCTGAAGCTTTCTTT	CASRPPGQAEAFF
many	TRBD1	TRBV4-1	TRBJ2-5	TGCGCCAGCAGCTTTCGGACAGGCACAGAGACCCAGTACTTC	CASSFRTGTETQYF
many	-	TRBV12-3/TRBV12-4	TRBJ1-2	TGTGCCAGCAGTATACAGGGTTGGGATGGCTACACCTTC	CASSIQGWDGYTF
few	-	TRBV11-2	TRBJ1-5	TGTGCCAGCAGCTTGGGTATGGGGGGTAGCAATCAGCCCCAGCATTTT	CASSLGMGGSNQPQHF
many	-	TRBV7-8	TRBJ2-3	TGTGCCAGCAGCTTAGAGACGGGCGGAAGATCAGATACGCAGTATTTT	CASSLETGGRSDTQYF
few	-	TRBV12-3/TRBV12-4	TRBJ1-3	TGTGCCAGCAGTTTGTTTTTCTTTGGGGAAGCCTCTGGAAACACCATATATTTT	CASSLFFFGEASGNTIYF
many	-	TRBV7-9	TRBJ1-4	TGTGCCAGCAGCCCAAGGCTCAGGGAGGAAAAACTGTTTTTT	CASSPRLREEKLFF